This TCR beta chain originates from a study of human thymus T cells. Points on this clone: Antigen unknown.

Some clones are missing from TCRdb's copy, which holds only in-frame ones; the method was immunoSEQ multiplex PCR. Of more than 50,000 clones listed, approximately 93% are singletons. Notes on the study in general: Repertoires sampled from thymus and blood appeared biased in V and J gene usage.

The V and J ends lost 3 bases and 4 bases, in that order; junction bases with no gene match: 1. The CDR3 consists of 13 residues. Looked up from germline, CDR1 is MDHEN and CDR2 is SYDVKM. The rearrangement uses TRBV28 and TRBJ2-7; 9 bases map to TRBD1. Material: blood. This clonotype was sampled from a boy in the first two years of life with a congenital heart defect but otherwise immunologically healthy. CDR3 amino acids: CASSFGQGYEQYF. CDR3 sequence (DNA): TGTGCCAGCAGTTTCGGACAGGGGTACGAGCAGTACTTC.